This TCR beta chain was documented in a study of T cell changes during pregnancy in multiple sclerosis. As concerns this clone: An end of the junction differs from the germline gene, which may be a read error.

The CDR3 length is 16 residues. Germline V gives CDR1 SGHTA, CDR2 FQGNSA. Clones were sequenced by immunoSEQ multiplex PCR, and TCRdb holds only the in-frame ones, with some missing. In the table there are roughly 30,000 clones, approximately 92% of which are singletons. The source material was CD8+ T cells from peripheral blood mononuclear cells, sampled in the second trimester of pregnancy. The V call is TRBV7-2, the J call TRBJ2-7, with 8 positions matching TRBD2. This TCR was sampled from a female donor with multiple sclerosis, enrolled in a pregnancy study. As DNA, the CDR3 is TGTGCCAGCAGCTTAGCGCCCAGCGGGAGATCCTACGGGCAGTACTTC. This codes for CASSLAPSGRSYGQYF. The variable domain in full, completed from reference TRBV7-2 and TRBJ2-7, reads GAGVSQSPSNKVTEKGKDVELRCDPISGHTALYWYRQSLGQGLEFLIYFQGNSAPDKSGLPSDRFSAERTGGSVSTLTIQRTQQEDSAVYLCASSLAPSGRSYGQYFGPGTRLTVT.